The 21 T cell receptor beta chains reported below all come from one sample, sequenced in a study of T cells in Graves' hyperthyroidism and ophthalmopathy. What was amplified from RNA transcripts were TCR beta CDR3 regions. A set of HTBI primers served as the primers for a first-round RT-PCR of the TCR CDR3. TCRdb reanalysed the multiplex PCR reads using MiXCR and keeps one entry per CDR3 protein. This sample has more than 650,000 distinct CDR3 sequences, with 12% to 15% found just once. Sequenced sample: blood. These receptors were obtained from a woman between 18 and 29 years old with Graves' hyperthyroidism.

This clonotype was seen ten or more times. The CDR3 loop is CAWSVLVGGELFF. For the CDR3, the DNA is TGTGCCTGGAGTGTACTGGTTGGCGGGGAGCTGTTTTTT. J is TRBJ2-2 and V is TRBV30; no reliable D call. The CDR3 covers 13 residues. Looked up from germline, CDR1 is GTSNPN and CDR2 is SVGIG (reference sequence). Trimming left V 0 bases short and J 7 bases short, with 9 bases between. The full variable domain, completed using reference TRBV30 and TRBJ2-2, is SQTIHQWPATLVQPVGSPLSLECTVEGTSNPNLYWYRQAAGRGLQLLFYSVGIGQISSEVPQNLSASRPQDRQFILSSKKLLLSDSGFYLCAWSVLVGGELFFGEGSRLTVL.

This clonotype showed up just a few times. This chain joins TRBV27 and TRBJ1-6; 9 bases agree with TRBD1. The CDR3 is made up of 15 amino acids. V trimming: 3 bases; J trimming: 11 bases; junction bases outside the gene matches: 8. Germline CDR1 is MNHEY and CDR2 is SMNVEV (reference sequence). CDR3 sequence: CASSLGQGGSPPLHF. DNA of the CDR3: TGTGCCAGCAGTTTGGGACAGGGTGGTAGCCCACCCCTCCACTTT.

This clonotype was detected a few times. The gene calls are TRBV4-1 and TRBJ2-7; possible D gene TRBD2, 5 bases. V lost 1 base and J lost 1, with 11 bases in between. The CDR3 sequence is 15 residues long. Germline-derived CDR1 and CDR2 are MGHRA and YSYEKL. Here the CDR3 DNA reads TGCGCCAGCAGCCAAGCTCTAGCTCCGTCCTACGAGCAGTACTTC. Its protein product is CASSQALAPSYEQYF.

This clonotype was seen only a few times. The chain uses TRBV24-1 and TRBJ2-1; 7 bases fit TRBD2. With V trimmed by 2 bases and J by 8 bases, 11 bases remained unmatched. From germline, CDR1 is KGHDR and CDR2 SFDVKD. The CDR3 is 16 amino acids. The CDR3 nucleotides are TGTGCCACCAGTGATTCCGGGGGAGGGAGAGTTGATGAGCAGTTCTTC. It encodes CATSDSGGGRVDEQFF.

The chain links TRBV15 to TRBJ2-1, with 14 bases matching TRBD2. The CDR3 has 19 amino acids. In germline, CDR1 is LNHNV, CDR2 YYDKDF (reference sequence). Trimming at V came to 5 bases and at J to 3 bases, leaving 12 bases not matched to a gene. The CDR3 loop is CATSGRLAGGVSGYNEQFF. The CDR3, as DNA: TGTGCCACCAGCGGGAGACTAGCGGGAGGGGTATCTGGCTACAATGAGCAGTTCTTC.

This clonotype occurred a few times. J is TRBJ2-3 and V is TRBV18, with D maybe TRBD2 (7 bases). The ends were cut back, 1 base at V and 8 bases at J, with 16 bases in the middle. CDR1 is KGHSH and CDR2 is LQKENI in the germline V gene. This CDR3 contains 15 residues. CDR3 nucleotide sequence: TGTGCCAGCTCACCACGGGGCGGGGGCCAGGGTACGCAGTATTTT. Protein sequence: CASSPRGGGQGTQYF.

This clonotype was observed a handful of times. The chain joins TRBV2 to TRBJ1-5; TRBD1 agrees at 7 bases. The CDR3 sequence is 16 residues long. After removal of 4 bases from V and 5 bases from J, the junction contained 11 bases not matched to a gene. Germline CDR1 is SNHLY and CDR2 is FYNNEI. The CDR3 loop reads CASSAERGLRYQPQHF. In nucleotides, the CDR3 is TGTGCCAGCAGTGCGGAAAGGGGGCTACGATATCAGCCCCAGCATTTT.

This clonotype showed up many times. J is TRBJ2-5 and V is TRBV18; D gene ambiguous. The CDR3 contains 14 residues. V lost 3 bases, J lost 2 bases, and 10 bases lay in between. Germline-derived CDR1 and CDR2 are KGHSH and LQKENI. The CDR3 region is CASSPESRQETQYF. CDR3 DNA sequence: TGTGCCAGCTCACCTGAGAGCAGACAAGAGACCCAGTACTTC.

This clonotype showed up just a few times. The chain links TRBV19 to TRBJ2-2, with D hard to call. Trimming pared 5 bases from V and 3 bases from J, leaving 10 bases between. The CDR3 runs to 14 residues. Germline V gene lookup returns CDR1 LNHDA and CDR2 SQIVND (reference sequence). CDR3 residues: CASSPGSDTGELFF. CDR3 coding DNA: TGTGCCAGTAGTCCCGGGTCCGACACCGGGGAGCTGTTTTTT.

J is TRBJ2-5 and V is TRBV6-1, with D possibly being TRBD1 (6 bases). The V gene's germline CDR1 is MNHNS and CDR2 SASEGT. Trimming pared 9 bases from V and 3 bases from J, leaving 17 bases between. The CDR3 covers 14 residues. In DNA, the CDR3 is TGTGCCAGTGGAATGGGGGACACCGAAGAGACCCAGTACTTC. Encoded protein: CASGMGDTEETQYF.

This clonotype appeared many times. V is TRBV20-1 and J is TRBJ2-7; D possibly corresponds to TRBD2 (6 bases). CDR3 length: 14 residues. Germline V CDR1 and CDR2: DFQATT, SNEGSKA (reference sequence). V dropped 0 bases and J dropped 3 bases, with 12 bases sitting between them. CDR3 sequence: CSARDGASDYEQYF. CDR3 DNA: TGCAGTGCTAGAGATGGTGCTAGCGACTACGAGCAGTACTTC.

This clonotype was detected many times. The chain combines TRBV7-3 with TRBJ2-3, with a weak D call TRBD2 (6 bases). The CDR3 extends over 15 amino acids. The V gene lost 2 bases and the J gene lost 2 bases, with 11 bases spanning the gap. Germline V gene lookup returns CDR1 SGHTA and CDR2 FQGTGA. The CDR3 DNA sequence: TGTGCCAGCAGCTTATTCGCGGGACCCACAGATACGCAGTATTTT. It translates to CASSLFAGPTDTQYF. The full variable domain, completed using reference TRBV7-3 and TRBJ2-3, is GAGVSQTPSNKVTEKGKYVELRCDPISGHTALYWYRQSLGQGPEFLIYFQGTGAADDSGLPNDRFFAVRPEGSVSTLKIQRTERGDSAVYLCASSLFAGPTDTQYFGPGTRLTVL.

This clonotype was observed at least ten times. The gene calls are TRBV4-2 and TRBJ1-1; D perhaps matches TRBD1 (6 bases). CDR3 size: 16 residues. Per the germline V gene, CDR1 is LGHNA and CDR2 is YNFKEQ. The V and J ends lost 3 bases and 1 base respectively, with 15 bases between them. Here the CDR3 reads CASSQGARVGNTEAFF. CDR3 coding DNA: TGTGCCAGCAGCCAGGGGGCGCGGGTCGGGAACACTGAAGCTTTCTTT.

The rearrangement joins TRBV5-4 to TRBJ1-6; 7 positions agree with TRBD1. The junction had 9 bases not matched to a gene; V was cut back by 0 bases and J by 6 bases. CDR3 length: 17 amino acids. Germline values: CDR1 SGHNT, CDR2 YYREEE (reference sequence). CDR3 region: CASSLAPGQKINSPLHF. The CDR3 DNA reads as TGTGCCAGCAGCTTGGCCCCGGGACAGAAGATTAATTCACCCCTCCACTTT.

The chain couples TRBV7-2 to TRBJ2-7, with D perhaps matching TRBD1 (5 bases). V lost 5 bases and J lost 1, with 9 bases in between. Germline CDR1 and CDR2: SGHTA and FQGNSA. This CDR3 is 13 amino acids long. CDR3 sequence reads: CASSIQESYEQYF. The CDR3 region has the DNA TGTGCCAGCAGCATACAGGAGTCCTACGAGCAGTACTTC.

A few counts support this clonotype. The chain employs TRBV29-1 and TRBJ2-1, with a weak D call TRBD1 (6 bases). The germline V gene encodes CDR1 SQVTM and CDR2 ANQGSEA. V was clipped by 4 bases and J by 7 bases, with 8 bases between them. The CDR3 runs 11 residues. The CDR3 loop is CSVGQGNEQFF. The CDR3 DNA is TGCAGCGTTGGTCAGGGGAATGAGCAGTTCTTC.

This clonotype occurred many times. The rearrangement uses TRBV6-2 or TRBV6-3 and TRBJ2-7, with 9 bases fitting TRBD2. V dropped 0 bases and J dropped 4; count of bases not matched to a gene: 7. The CDR3 totals 16 residues. The germline V gene encodes CDR1 MNHEY and CDR2 SVGEGT. This CDR3 is CASSYSEAGGYYEQYF. CDR3 DNA sequence: TGTGCCAGCAGTTACTCGGAAGCGGGGGGTTATTACGAGCAGTACTTC.

This clonotype has ten or more counts. The chain links TRBV5-1 to TRBJ1-4; D gene unclear. The germline V gene encodes CDR1 SGHRS and CDR2 YFSETQ. There are 15 residues in the CDR3. Trimming took off 3 bases at V and 4 bases at J, with 13 bases between the two ends. Written as DNA, the CDR3 is TGCGCCAGCAGCTCGGGTAATGCCCGTAATGAAAAACTGTTTTTT. Translation: CASSSGNARNEKLFF.

This clonotype was seen a handful of times. The J gene is TRBJ1-3, the V gene TRBV20-1; D may be TRBD1 (5 bases). Germline V CDR1 and CDR2: DFQATT, SNEGSKA (reference sequence). The germline V and J ends were trimmed by 5 bases and 6 bases, with 14 bases remaining between them. The CDR3 sequence is 13 residues long. This CDR3 reads CSAPWGRLNTIYF. The CDR3 bases are TGCAGTGCTCCGTGGGGACGGTTAAACACCATATATTTT.

The gene calls are TRBV7-3 and TRBJ2-1, with 7 bases lining up with TRBD1. The CDR3 is made up of 12 amino acids. Per germline, CDR1 SGHTA and CDR2 FQGTGA. The V gene end was trimmed by 2 bases and the J gene end by 12 bases; junction bases not matched to a gene: 4. As DNA, the CDR3 is TGTGCCAGCAGCTTAGCGACAGGGCGGCAGTTCTTC. It yields the protein CASSLATGRQFF.

The chain employs TRBV29-1 and TRBJ1-2; maybe TRBD1 (5 bases). The CDR3 is made up of 13 amino acids. CDR1 is SQVTM and CDR2 is ANQGSEA in the germline V gene. Trimming cost V 1 base and J 3 bases, with 9 bases left between them. The CDR3 spells CSVEAQGHYGYTF. The CDR3 DNA is TGCAGCGTTGAAGCCCAGGGTCACTATGGCTACACCTTC.